This T cell receptor beta chain was captured by sequencing in a study of shared clonotypes between healthy human individuals. The method was immunoSEQ multiplex PCR; TCRdb's version includes in-frame clones alone and lacks a portion of them. The data show 1.5 million to 1.9 million clones, 95% to 99% seen once. Deletions cut 6 bases from V and 1 base from J, with 21 bases between. Germline V gene lookup returns CDR1 LNHDA and CDR2 SQIVND (reference sequence). This CDR3 region has 17 residues. Input material: naive CD4+ T cells sorted from blood. Subset denoted: CD45RA+ positively selected. The chain has TRBV19 and TRBJ1-1; TRBD1 might be the D (6 bases). The TCR was taken from a man aged 30 to 39 in good health. The CDR3: CASRQTGQMRTNTEAFF. CDR3 coding DNA: TGTGCCAGTAGGCAGACAGGACAGATGAGGACGAACACTGAAGCTTTCTTT.